The next 31 T cell receptor beta chains were all read from a single sample in a study of T cells after yellow fever vaccination. TCRdb reprocessed the 5' RACE reads with MiXCR, giving one entry per CDR3 protein. The data contain some 130,000 distinct CDR3 sequences, about 6.2% of them singletons. The sequencing here drew on CD4+ T cells sorted from PBMCs, taken 10 days after the yellow fever booster vaccination. Receptors were obtained from a man aged 30-40 years who received the YFV17D yellow fever vaccine.

This clonotype was observed many times. The V gene is TRBV7-3, the J gene TRBJ2-1; no firm D call. Germline V gene lookup returns CDR1 SGHTA and CDR2 FQGTGA. V was cut by 1 base and J by 2 bases, with 9 bases left in between. There are 15 residues in the CDR3. CDR3 protein: CASSLNGQAYNEQFF. CDR3 bases: TGTGCCAGCAGCTTAAATGGGCAAGCCTACAATGAGCAGTTCTTC. The whole variable domain, remainder taken from reference TRBV7-3 and TRBJ2-1, is GAGVSQTPSNKVTEKGKYVELRCDPISGHTALYWYRQSLGQGPEFLIYFQGTGAADDSGLPNDRFFAVRPEGSVSTLKIQRTERGDSAVYLCASSLNGQAYNEQFFGPGTRLTVL.

There are a few counts of this clonotype. The rearrangement links TRBV29-1 to TRBJ2-3, with 10 bases identical to TRBD2. The junction had 7 bases not matched to a gene; V was cut back by 3 bases and J by 4 bases. CDR3 length equals 15 residues. Looked up from germline, CDR1 is SQVTM and CDR2 is ANQGSEA. CDR3 nucleotides: TGCAGCGTTGATTCTCGGCTAGCGGGAGCAGATACGCAGTATTTT. This translates into CSVDSRLAGADTQYF.

This clonotype came up many times. The genes are TRBV18 and TRBJ2-3; D possibly uses TRBD1 or TRBD2 (5 bases each). V gave up 2 bases and J gave up 4 bases, with 10 bases separating them. Germline V CDR1 and CDR2: KGHSH, LQKENI. The CDR3 has 14 amino acids. CDR3 protein: CASSPTGGSDTQYF. CDR3 in DNA: TGTGCCAGCTCACCAACAGGAGGTTCAGATACGCAGTATTTT. Filled out from reference TRBV18 and TRBJ2-3, the complete variable domain reads NAGVMQNPRHLVRRRGQEARLRCSPMKGHSHVYWYRQLPEEGLKFMVYLQKENIIDESGMPKERFSAEFPKEGPSILRIQQVVRGDSAAYFCASSPTGGSDTQYFGPGTRLTVL.

This clonotype was recorded at least ten times. The gene calls are TRBV7-6 and TRBJ2-1, with 7 positions matching TRBD2. Germline V gene data show CDR1 as SGHVS and CDR2 as FNYEAQ. The ends lost 5 bases at V and 0 bases at J; junction bases unmatched: 10. This CDR3 contains 17 residues. The CDR3 coding sequence is TGTGCCAGCAGCCGGGGGGTGTCTAAGAGCTCCTACAATGAGCAGTTCTTC. It is translated as CASSRGVSKSSYNEQFF. The variable domain in full, completed from reference TRBV7-6 and TRBJ2-1, reads GAGVSQSPRYKVTKRGQDVALRCDPISGHVSLYWYRQALGQGPEFLTYFNYEAQQDKSGLPNDRFSAERPEGSISTLTIQRTEQRDSAMYRCASSRGVSKSSYNEQFFGPGTRLTVL.

This chain uses TRBV19 with TRBJ1-1; D remains ambiguous. The CDR3 consists of 14 residues. V was clipped by 6 bases and J by 0 bases, with 11 bases between them. Germline values: CDR1 LNHDA, CDR2 SQIVND (reference sequence). The CDR3 sequence is CASSPRRLNTEAFF. CDR3 in DNA: TGTGCCAGTAGCCCCCGCAGATTGAACACTGAAGCTTTCTTT.

This clonotype occurred a few times. The rearrangement joins TRBV12-3 or TRBV12-4 to TRBJ2-1, with D hard to call. The germline V and J ends were trimmed by 7 bases and 4 bases, with 14 bases remaining between them. The CDR3 is 14 amino acids. As DNA, the CDR3 is TGTGCCAGCACATCCACCCCAAAATACAATGAGCAGTTCTTC. This gives the protein CASTSTPKYNEQFF.

There are many counts of this clonotype. The chain couples TRBV12-3 or TRBV12-4 to TRBJ1-5; the match to TRBD1 covers 11 bases. The CDR3 covers 15 residues. The J segment lost 6 bases and the V segment lost 1 base, leaving 2 bases of the junction unmatched. CDR3 sequence (DNA): TGTGCCAGCAGTTTAGGGACAGGGGGCGTTCAGCCCCAGCATTTT. Translating it yields CASSLGTGGVQPQHF.

At least ten counts were recorded for this clonotype. V gene TRBV7-2 combines with J gene TRBJ1-1; 9 bases agree with TRBD1. CDR3 size: 15 residues. V lost 5 bases, J lost 8 bases, and 12 bases stayed unmatched. In germline, CDR1 is SGHTA, CDR2 FQGNSA. CDR3 sequence (DNA): TGTGCCAGCAGCCGGCGACAAACGGGACAGGGAGAAGCTTTCTTT. Translating it yields CASSRRQTGQGEAFF.

This clonotype was found many times. The gene calls are TRBV5-6 and TRBJ2-1; D not certain. CDR3 length equals 16 residues. Germline lookup yields CDR1 SGHDT and CDR2 YYEEEE. The V end lost 4 bases, the J end lost 4 bases, and 18 bases lay between the germline ends. The CDR3 DNA follows: TGTGCCAGCAGCATGTACCCGGGCCGTAGTTACAATGAGCAGTTCTTC. Translating it yields CASSMYPGRSYNEQFF.

This clonotype was picked up many times. V gene TRBV20-1 combines with J gene TRBJ2-5; the D gene is possibly TRBD2 (5 bases). Trimming took 5 bases from V and 5 from J, leaving 18 bases between them. The CDR3 spans 14 residues. The germline V gene encodes CDR1 DFQATT and CDR2 SNEGSKA (reference sequence). CDR3 bases: TGCAGTGCTCCCTCTTGGACTGGTGGGGAGACCCAGTACTTC. Translation: CSAPSWTGGETQYF.

This clonotype has a count of ten or more. The genes are TRBV7-2 and TRBJ2-6, with D tentatively TRBD2 (6 bases). The germline V gene encodes CDR1 SGHTA and CDR2 FQGNSA. Trimming stripped 2 bases from V and 1 base from J, with 15 bases between. The CDR3 length is 18 residues. The CDR3: CASSLTGPSESGANVLTF. The DNA of the CDR3 is TGTGCCAGCAGCTTAACGGGGCCTAGCGAATCTGGGGCCAACGTCCTGACTTTC.

The V gene is TRBV28, the J gene TRBJ1-3; D might be TRBD1 (6 bases). Germline assignment: CDR1 MDHEN and CDR2 SYDVKM. CDR3 size: 13 residues. Deletions cut 6 bases from V and 5 bases from J, with 11 bases between. This CDR3 is CASSAGGRNTIYF. The CDR3, as DNA: TGTGCCAGCAGCGCCGGGGGCCGAAACACCATATATTTT. Supplemented by reference TRBV28 and TRBJ1-3, the full variable domain reads DVKVTQSSRYLVKRTGEKVFLECVQDMDHENMFWYRQDPGLGLRLIYFSYDVKMKEKGDIPEGYSVSREKKERFSLILESASTNQTSMYLCASSAGGRNTIYFGEGSWLTVV.

This clonotype has ten or more counts. This sequence joins TRBV10-1 and TRBJ1-2; TRBD1 is a possible D gene (6 bases). The CDR3 extends over 13 amino acids. Per the germline V gene, CDR1 is WNHNN and CDR2 is SYGVQD (reference sequence). Trimming removed 9 bases at V and 9 bases at J, with 20 bases between. The CDR3 reads CARVQGWGFSYTF. CDR3 sequence (DNA): TGCGCCAGGGTACAGGGATGGGGATTTAGCTACACCTTC.

This clonotype has ten or more counts. The V gene is TRBV25-1, the J gene TRBJ2-6, with D unclear. This CDR3 is 13 amino acids long. Looked up from germline, CDR1 is MGHDK and CDR2 is SYGVNS. The germline V and J ends were trimmed by 4 bases and 0 bases, with 1 base remaining between them. The chain's CDR3 is CASSASGANVLTF. CDR3 nucleotide sequence: TGTGCCAGCAGTGCCTCTGGGGCCAACGTCCTGACTTTC.

This clonotype was recorded many times. This CDR3 reads CASRIQREYNEQFF. The DNA of the CDR3 is TGCGCCAGCCGAATTCAGCGGGAGTACAATGAGCAGTTCTTC. This chain links TRBV5-1 with TRBJ2-1; 8 nucleotides match TRBD2. The CDR3 sequence is 14 residues long. The V and J ends lost 7 bases and 4 bases, in that order; junction bases with no gene match: 7. Germline V gives CDR1 SGHRS, CDR2 YFSETQ. The whole variable domain, remainder taken from reference TRBV5-1 and TRBJ2-1, is KAGVTQTPRYLIKTRGQQVTLSCSPISGHRSVSWYQQTPGQGLQFLFEYFSETQRNKGNFPGRFSGRQFSNSRSEMNVSTLELGDSALYLCASRIQREYNEQFFGPGTRLTVL.

Many counts were recorded for this clonotype. The chain carries TRBV6-2 or TRBV6-3 and TRBJ1-1, with D possibly matching TRBD1 (6 bases). From germline, CDR1 is MNHEY and CDR2 SVGEGT. The CDR3 is made up of 12 amino acids. Between the trimmed V and J ends, which lost 6 bases and 3 bases, there was a span of 8 bases. CDR3 nucleotides: TGTGCCAGCAGGAAGGGGGACACTGAAGCTTTCTTT. Protein: CASRKGDTEAFF.

This clonotype was picked up many times. The rearrangement links TRBV7-2 to TRBJ1-1; D is possibly TRBD1 (5 bases). V dropped 3 bases and J dropped 4 bases, with 18 bases sitting between them. CDR1 and CDR2 (germline): SGHTA, FQGNSA. CDR3 length equals 16 residues. CDR3 bases: TGTGCCAGCAGCTTCGGGACGGGGAGGTCTGGCACTGAAGCTTTCTTT. It encodes CASSFGTGRSGTEAFF.

There are many counts of this clonotype. This sequence joins TRBV14 and TRBJ1-1; D is undetermined. Germline values: CDR1 SGHDN, CDR2 FVKESK. Trimming removed 2 bases from V and 6 bases from J, with 10 bases in between. CDR3 length: 13 residues. This CDR3 reads CASSQLSPAEAFF. The CDR3 DNA is TGTGCCAGCAGCCAACTCAGTCCGGCTGAAGCTTTCTTT.

This clonotype appeared many times. This chain links TRBV12-5 with TRBJ2-3; 11 positions agree with TRBD2. Trimming took 7 bases from V and 5 from J; bases not matched to a gene: 2. The CDR3 runs 13 residues. CDR1 is LGHNT and CDR2 is FRNRAP in the germline V gene. Here the CDR3 DNA reads TGTGCTAGTGTCCTAGCGGGAGGAGATACGCAGTATTTT. Translated, it gives CASVLAGGDTQYF.

DNA of the CDR3: TGCGCCAGCAGCCAAGTGGGGCAGGGGGCAGGGTCCTACGAGCAGTACTTC. Its translation: CASSQVGQGAGSYEQYF. The chain combines TRBV4-3 with TRBJ2-7, with 8 bases matching TRBD1. The CDR3 extends over 17 amino acids. CDR1 is LGHNA, CDR2 YSLEER, per germline. The V gene end was trimmed by 1 base and the J gene end by 1 base; junction bases not matched to a gene: 9.

This clonotype was picked up a small number of times. The chain joins TRBV7-9 to TRBJ1-4; TRBD1 might be the D (5 bases). V lost 5 bases and J lost 4, with 11 bases in between. This CDR3 has 14 amino acids. Germline V gene data show CDR1 as SEHNR and CDR2 as FQNEAQ (reference sequence). The CDR3 protein is CASSAGTLNEKLFF. CDR3 bases: TGTGCCAGCAGCGCAGGGACCCTTAATGAAAAACTGTTTTTT.

This clonotype was seen only a few times. V is TRBV6-5 and J is TRBJ1-4; no clear D. CDR1 and CDR2 (germline): MNHEY, SVGAGI. The CDR3 is made up of 18 amino acids. V dropped 4 bases and J dropped 2 bases, with 20 bases sitting between them. The CDR3 loop reads CASSLKGSLLATNEKLFF. In nucleotides, the CDR3 is TGTGCCAGCAGTTTGAAAGGCTCCCTTTTGGCGACTAATGAAAAACTGTTTTTT.

The chain uses TRBV30 and TRBJ2-5; D unclear. CDR3 size: 15 residues. The V gene lost 0 bases and the J gene lost 0 bases, with 11 bases spanning the gap. Germline V gene lookup returns CDR1 GTSNPN and CDR2 SVGIG (reference sequence). DNA of the CDR3: TGTGCCTGGAGTGTTACCAGCCAGAACCAAGAGACCCAGTACTTC. Its protein is CAWSVTSQNQETQYF.

This clonotype was seen many times. The chain joins TRBV5-1 to TRBJ2-1, with TRBD2 matching 11 bases. This CDR3 spans 14 amino acids. V was pared by 4 bases and J by 8 bases, with 5 bases of the junction left unmatched. CDR1 and CDR2 from the germline V gene are SGHRS and YFSETQ. CDR3 in amino acids: CASSKTSGNYEQFF. The CDR3 DNA is TGCGCCAGCAGCAAGACTAGCGGGAACTATGAGCAGTTCTTC.

The chain has TRBV18 and TRBJ1-4; D gene ambiguous. The CDR3 has 15 residues. V lost 2 bases to trimming and J lost 8 bases, with 15 bases between them. Germline V gives CDR1 KGHSH, CDR2 LQKENI. CDR3 coding DNA: TGTGCCAGCTCACCATTTTTCAGGCTTGGGGAAAAACTGTTTTTT. Encoded protein: CASSPFFRLGEKLFF. The full variable domain, rest sourced from reference TRBV18 and TRBJ1-4, is NAGVMQNPRHLVRRRGQEARLRCSPMKGHSHVYWYRQLPEEGLKFMVYLQKENIIDESGMPKERFSAEFPKEGPSILRIQQVVRGDSAAYFCASSPFFRLGEKLFFGSGTQLSVL.

This clonotype occurred many times. This chain connects TRBV19 to TRBJ2-7, with 8 bases lining up with TRBD2. Losses at the gene ends were 0 bases for V and 6 bases for J; bases not matched to a gene: 4. The germline gives CDR1 LNHDA, CDR2 SQIVND (reference sequence). The CDR3 is 14 amino acids. CDR3 residues: CASSIEGLVSEQYF. For the CDR3, the DNA is TGTGCCAGTAGTATAGAGGGACTAGTTTCCGAGCAGTACTTC.

CDR3 amino acids: CASSMTGGGYNEQFF. CDR3 in DNA: TGTGCCAGTAGTATGACAGGGGGAGGATACAATGAGCAGTTCTTC. The chain carries TRBV19 and TRBJ2-1; 9 positions agree with TRBD1. The CDR3 spans 15 residues. The V segment lost 3 bases and the J segment 4 bases; nucleotides outside the gene matches: 4. From germline, CDR1 is LNHDA and CDR2 SQIVND (reference sequence).

This clonotype was recorded many times. For the CDR3, the DNA is TGCAGCGTTGAAATAGGGGCTCGGGGAGAGACCCAGTACTTC. This gives the protein CSVEIGARGETQYF. The chain links TRBV29-1 to TRBJ2-5; the D call may be TRBD1 or TRBD2 (5 bases each). Between the trimmed V and J ends, which lost 2 bases and 4 bases, there was a span of 14 bases. This CDR3 has 14 amino acids. Germline V gene sequence: CDR1 SQVTM, CDR2 ANQGSEA.

This clonotype appeared many times. The chain couples TRBV7-6 to TRBJ2-5; D is perhaps TRBD2 (7 bases). The CDR3 loop spans 13 amino acids. V shed 5 bases and J shed 5 bases, with 12 bases lying between them. Germline lookup yields CDR1 SGHVS and CDR2 FNYEAQ. CDR3 in amino acids: CASSGGGEETQYF. The CDR3 DNA follows: TGTGCCAGCAGCGGGGGGGGCGAGGAGACCCAGTACTTC.

This clonotype came up many times. The chain carries TRBV5-1 and TRBJ2-3, with 10 bases that match TRBD2. The length of the CDR3 is 15 residues. Germline loops: CDR1 SGHRS, CDR2 YFSETQ. Losses at the gene ends were 4 bases for V and 6 bases for J; bases not matched to a gene: 8. The CDR3 loop is CASSPLLAGADTQYF. The CDR3 nucleotides are TGCGCCAGCAGCCCCCTCCTAGCGGGAGCGGATACGCAGTATTTT. The full variable domain, its missing parts supplied by reference TRBV5-1 and TRBJ2-3, is KAGVTQTPRYLIKTRGQQVTLSCSPISGHRSVSWYQQTPGQGLQFLFEYFSETQRNKGNFPGRFSGRQFSNSRSEMNVSTLELGDSALYLCASSPLLAGADTQYFGPGTRLTVL.

The sample holds many counts of this clonotype. This chain uses TRBV20-1 with TRBJ2-7; 11 nucleotides match TRBD1. V trimming: 6 bases; J trimming: 4 bases; junction bases outside the gene matches: 14. The germline gives CDR1 DFQATT, CDR2 SNEGSKA (reference sequence). The CDR3 is 16 amino acids. The CDR3 reads CSAMDRGPNSWYEQYF. CDR3 bases: TGCAGTGCAATGGACAGGGGGCCTAATAGCTGGTACGAGCAGTACTTC.